What follows are 18 T cell receptor beta chains derived from one specimen sequenced in a study of early T cells in non-severe SARS-CoV-2 infection. TCRdb re-called the 5' RACE reads with MiXCR, one entry per CDR3 protein. The sample holds just under 65,000 distinct CDR3 sequences, approximately 9.2% seen once. Sequencing was performed on whole blood, taken at baseline. These receptors were taken from an adult who was a healthcare worker with PCR-confirmed SARS-CoV-2 infection or an uninfected control (not recorded which).

This clonotype came up a few times. The rearrangement joins TRBV25-1 to TRBJ2-2; 7 nucleotides line up with TRBD2. The CDR3 runs 16 residues. V shed 1 base, J shed 5 bases, and the junction held 7 bases outside the gene matches. Germline-derived CDR1 and CDR2 are MGHDK and SYGVNS. The chain's CDR3 is CASSEWGGRGTGELFF. The CDR3 DNA is TGTGCCAGCAGTGAATGGGGCGGGAGAGGGACCGGGGAGCTGTTTTTT.

This clonotype was seen many times. V usage is TRBV6-6 and J usage is TRBJ2-1; maybe TRBD1 (5 bases). V was cut by 1 base and J by 7 bases, with 20 bases left in between. This CDR3 has 17 amino acids. CDR1 is MNHNY, CDR2 SVGAGI, per germline (reference sequence). CDR3: CASSYLSTAGHRNEQFF. The DNA for the CDR3 is TGTGCCAGCAGTTACTTATCGACGGCCGGTCACAGGAATGAGCAGTTCTTC.

This clonotype has just a few counts. The chain recombines TRBV4-1 with TRBJ1-6; D uncertain. From germline, CDR1 is MGHRA and CDR2 YSYEKL. Trimming pared 1 base from V and 10 bases from J, leaving 5 bases between. The CDR3 runs to 12 residues. The CDR3 nucleotides are TGCGCCAGCAGCCAAGGGGTCTCACCCCTCCACTTT. Translated, it gives CASSQGVSPLHF.

The chain has TRBV9 and TRBJ2-7; 13 bases fit TRBD2. The ends lost 4 bases at V and 2 bases at J; junction bases unmatched: 12. Per germline, CDR1 SGDLS and CDR2 YYNGEE. The CDR3 length is 18 residues. Here the CDR3 reads CASSLRPGLAGFPYEQYF. CDR3 in DNA: TGTGCCAGCAGCCTCAGACCGGGACTAGCGGGATTTCCCTACGAGCAGTACTTC.

This clonotype was recorded a few times. The chain combines TRBV28 with TRBJ2-5, with 9 bases fitting TRBD1. The ends lost 4 bases at V and 4 bases at J; junction bases unmatched: 10. Germline lookup yields CDR1 MDHEN and CDR2 SYDVKM. The CDR3 has 16 residues. CDR3 sequence reads: CASSSSGTGMIETQYF. The CDR3 coding sequence is TGTGCCAGCAGTTCCTCCGGGACAGGGATGATAGAGACCCAGTACTTC.

This clonotype was observed a handful of times. The genes are TRBV20-1 and TRBJ2-3; D unclear. The CDR3 has 12 residues. The V gene's germline CDR1 is DFQATT and CDR2 SNEGSKA (reference sequence). V lost 1 base and J lost 1, with 3 bases in between. CDR3 DNA: TGCAGTGCTAGAGTGGGCACAGATACGCAGTATTTT. It codes for CSARVGTDTQYF.

This clonotype has only a few counts. This rearrangement joins TRBV18 to TRBJ1-5; D not resolved. This CDR3 has 15 residues. Germline V gene sequence: CDR1 KGHSH, CDR2 LQKENI. The V end lost 1 base, the J end lost 0 bases, and 7 bases lay between the germline ends. The CDR3 DNA follows: TGTGCCAGCTCACCACTAGCATATAGCAATCAGCCCCAGCATTTT. Protein: CASSPLAYSNQPQHF.

The chain recombines TRBV7-9 with TRBJ1-1, with 8 positions matching TRBD1. Trimming cost V 1 base and J 3 bases; bases outside gene matches: 1. This CDR3 region has 14 residues. CDR1 and CDR2 from the germline V gene are SEHNR and FQNEAQ (reference sequence). The CDR3 loop is CASSLDRGDTEAFF. DNA for the CDR3: TGTGCCAGCAGCTTAGACAGGGGGGACACTGAAGCTTTCTTT.

This clonotype was recorded a few times. The chain employs TRBV7-2 and TRBJ2-3; possibly TRBD1 for D (5 bases). The CDR3 spans 15 residues. Trimming shortened V by 5 bases and J by 6 bases, and 18 bases separated the two germline ends. Germline CDR1 is SGHTA and CDR2 is FQGNSA. Written as DNA, the CDR3 is TGTGCCAGCAGCCCAGGGATCCTTATGGCGGATACGCAGTATTTT. Encoded protein: CASSPGILMADTQYF.

The rearrangement links TRBV3-1 to TRBJ2-5, with 12 positions matching TRBD2. Trimming took 4 bases from V and 7 from J; bases not matched to a gene: 7. Germline CDR1 and CDR2: LGHDT and YNNKEL (reference sequence). This CDR3 has 15 residues. CDR3 in DNA: TGTGCCAGCAGCCCCAGGACTAGCGGGAAGGGGACCCAGTACTTC. Protein: CASSPRTSGKGTQYF.

This rearrangement joins TRBV7-9 to TRBJ2-1, with TRBD2 matching 11 bases. V lost 5 bases, J lost 8 bases, and 8 bases stayed unmatched. CDR3 length: 15 amino acids. The germline CDR1 and CDR2 sequences are SEHNR and FQNEAQ (reference sequence). The CDR3 coding sequence is TGTGCCAGCAGCCGACTAGCGGGGTTGAACCATGAGCAGTTCTTC. Translation gives CASSRLAGLNHEQFF. Together with reference TRBV7-9 and TRBJ2-1, the CDR3 gives the full variable domain: DTGVSQNPRHKITKRGQNVTFRCDPISEHNRLYWYRQTLGQGPEFLTYFQNEAQLEKSRLLSDRFSAERPKGSFSTLEIQRTEQGDSAMYLCASSRLAGLNHEQFFGPGTRLTVL.

This clonotype turned up a few times. The chain links TRBV2 to TRBJ1-1; no definite D call. The CDR3 length is 13 residues. From germline, CDR1 is SNHLY and CDR2 FYNNEI. Trimming took off 1 base at V and 4 bases at J, with 7 bases between the two ends. CDR3 loop: CASSEEEGTEAFF. In nucleotides, the CDR3 is TGTGCCAGCAGTGAAGAAGAGGGCACTGAAGCTTTCTTT.

The sample holds one count of this clonotype. The chain carries TRBV12-3 or TRBV12-4 and TRBJ2-7; D uncertain. V shed 3 bases and J shed 0 bases, with 12 bases lying between them. There are 15 residues in the CDR3. CDR3 sequence: CASSFRAEFSYEQYF. For the CDR3, the DNA is TGTGCCAGCAGTTTTAGGGCTGAATTCTCCTACGAGCAGTACTTC.

In its sample, this clonotype was seen a few times. The V gene is TRBV20-1, the J gene TRBJ1-1; tentatively, D is TRBD1 (5 bases). This CDR3 comprises 11 residues. Deletions cut 3 bases from V and 10 bases from J, with 12 bases between. CDR1 and CDR2 (germline): DFQATT, SNEGSKA (reference sequence). CDR3 protein: CSASGAAGAFF. The CDR3 nucleotides are TGCAGTGCTAGCGGGGCCGCGGGAGCTTTCTTT.

This clonotype was counted ten times or more. The CDR3 is CSARAARLNTEAFF. The CDR3 DNA sequence: TGCAGTGCTAGAGCCGCCAGACTGAACACTGAAGCTTTCTTT. This sequence joins TRBV20-1 and TRBJ1-1; D remains unclear. Trimming cost V 1 base and J 0 bases, with 9 bases left between them. The CDR3 length is 14 residues. Germline CDR1 is DFQATT and CDR2 is SNEGSKA (reference sequence).

For this clonotype: This likely came from a read error, as a far larger clone is one base away. The genes are TRBV2 and TRBJ2-1; 10 bases line up with TRBD2. V shed 6 bases, J shed 0 bases, and the junction held 2 bases outside the gene matches. The CDR3 contains 15 residues. Per germline, CDR1 SNHLY and CDR2 FYNNEI. The CDR3 DNA reads TGTGCCAGCAGACCTAGCGGGAGCTCCTACAATGAGCAGTTCTTC. Encoded protein: CASRPSGSSYNEQFF.

In this sample, this clonotype turned up a few times. The chain has TRBV6-5 and TRBJ1-5; a weak D match, TRBD1 (6 bases). V gave up 6 bases and J gave up 0 bases, with 15 bases separating them. Germline V gene lookup returns CDR1 MNHEY and CDR2 SVGAGI. The CDR3 has 16 residues. The CDR3 loop is CASRSSGHHSNQPQHF. As DNA, the CDR3 is TGTGCCAGCAGGTCTTCGGGACACCATAGCAATCAGCCCCAGCATTTT.

This clonotype was observed a handful of times. CDR3 sequence reads: CASSLSGDEQFF. DNA of the CDR3: TGTGCCAGCAGCTTAAGCGGGGATGAGCAGTTCTTC. The chain links TRBV7-3 to TRBJ2-1, with TRBD2 as a possible D gene (6 bases). The CDR3 loop spans 12 amino acids. The V gene's germline CDR1 is SGHTA and CDR2 FQGTGA. V was clipped by 1 base and J by 8 bases, with 6 bases between them.